This T cell receptor beta chain was obtained from a study of control samples from healthy donors and cancer patients (dated by TCRdb to the early 2020s). The cysteine opens and the phenylalanine closes a CDR3 of 14 amino acids. The DNA shown is the 42-base CDR3, in frame from base 1. Unmatched junction bases come to 6, with V trimmed by 3 bases and J by 6 bases. CDR1 and CDR2 are drawn from the germline V gene: SGDLS, YYNGEE. Library preparation employed the immunoSEQ multiplex PCR assay. TCRdb carries this immuneACCESS record with in-frame sequences only. Its versions omit some clonotypes, under half of them owing to an unresolved V gene in the studies checked, with the rest unexplained. Within this sample are some 130,000 clones, with around 90% of them counted one time only. The top ten clonotypes cover 4.5% to 7% of the sample. Comments on this clone: Its antigen is still unknown. No base quality values were provided; no much bigger clone lies one nucleotide off.

Sequencing was carried out using blood. This TCR derives from a man younger than 35 in good health. This receptor chain uses TRBV9 and TRBJ2-7; 10 nucleotides in the junction match TRBD1. CDR3 reads: CASSAGTGAGEQYF. The nucleotides are TGTGCCAGCAGCGCAGGGACAGGGGCAGGCGAGCAGTACTTC.